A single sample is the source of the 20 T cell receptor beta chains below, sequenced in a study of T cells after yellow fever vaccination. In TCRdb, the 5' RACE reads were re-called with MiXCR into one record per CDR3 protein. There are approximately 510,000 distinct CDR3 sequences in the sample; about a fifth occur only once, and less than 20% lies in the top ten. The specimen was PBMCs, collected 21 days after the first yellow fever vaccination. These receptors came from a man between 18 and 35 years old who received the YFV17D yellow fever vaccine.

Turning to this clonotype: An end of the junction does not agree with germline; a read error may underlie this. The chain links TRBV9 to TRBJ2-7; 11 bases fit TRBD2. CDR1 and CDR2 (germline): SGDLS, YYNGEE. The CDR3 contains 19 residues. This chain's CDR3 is CASSPGLMIAGGRVYEPYF. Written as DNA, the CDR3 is TGTGCCAGCAGCCCCGGACTGATGATAGCGGGGGGGCGTGTTTACGAGCCGTACTTC.

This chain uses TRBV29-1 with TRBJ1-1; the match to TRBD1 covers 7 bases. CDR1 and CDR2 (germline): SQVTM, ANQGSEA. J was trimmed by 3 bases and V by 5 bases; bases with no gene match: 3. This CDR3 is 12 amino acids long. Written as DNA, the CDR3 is TGCAGCGTTTGCCAGGGGGACACTGAAGCTTTCTTT. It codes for CSVCQGDTEAFF.

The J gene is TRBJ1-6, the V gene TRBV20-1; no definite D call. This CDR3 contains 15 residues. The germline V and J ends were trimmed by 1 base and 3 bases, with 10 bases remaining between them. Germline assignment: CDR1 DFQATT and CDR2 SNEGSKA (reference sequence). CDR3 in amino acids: CSARVKADYNSPLHF. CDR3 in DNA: TGCAGTGCTAGAGTTAAGGCAGACTATAATTCACCCCTCCACTTT.

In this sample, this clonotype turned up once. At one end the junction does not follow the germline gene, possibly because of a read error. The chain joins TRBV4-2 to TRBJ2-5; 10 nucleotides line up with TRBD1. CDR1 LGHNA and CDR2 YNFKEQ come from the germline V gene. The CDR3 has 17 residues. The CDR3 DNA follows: TGTGCCAGCAGCCAAATCGGGGACAGGGGACTTGGAGAGAACCAGTACTTC. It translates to CASSQIGDRGLGENQYF.

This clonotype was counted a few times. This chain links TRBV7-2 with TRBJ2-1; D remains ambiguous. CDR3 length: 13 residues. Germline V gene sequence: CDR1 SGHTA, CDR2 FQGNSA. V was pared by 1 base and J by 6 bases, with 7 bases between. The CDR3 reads CASSLERPNEQFF. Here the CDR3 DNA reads TGTGCCAGCAGCTTAGAGAGACCCAATGAGCAGTTCTTC.

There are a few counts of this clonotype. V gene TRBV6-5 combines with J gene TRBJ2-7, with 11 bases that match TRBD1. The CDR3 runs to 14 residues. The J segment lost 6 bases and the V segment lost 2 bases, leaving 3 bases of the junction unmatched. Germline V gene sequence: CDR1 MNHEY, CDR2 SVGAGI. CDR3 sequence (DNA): TGTGCCAGCAGTTACGTGGACAGGGGGCTCGAGCAGTACTTC. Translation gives CASSYVDRGLEQYF.

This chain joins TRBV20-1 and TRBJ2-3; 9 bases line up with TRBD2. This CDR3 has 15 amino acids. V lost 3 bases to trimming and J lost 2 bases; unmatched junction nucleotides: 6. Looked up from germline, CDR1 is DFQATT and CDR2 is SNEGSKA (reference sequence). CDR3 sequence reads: CSARGSGGFTDTQYF. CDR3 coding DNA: TGCAGTGCTAGGGGTAGCGGGGGATTCACAGATACGCAGTATTTT.

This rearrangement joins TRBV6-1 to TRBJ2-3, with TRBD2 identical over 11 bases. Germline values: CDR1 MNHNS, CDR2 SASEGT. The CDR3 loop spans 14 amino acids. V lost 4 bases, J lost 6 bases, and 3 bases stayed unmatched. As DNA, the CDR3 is TGTGCCAGCAGTGTAGCGGGGGGGCCGGATACGCAGTATTTT. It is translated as CASSVAGGPDTQYF.

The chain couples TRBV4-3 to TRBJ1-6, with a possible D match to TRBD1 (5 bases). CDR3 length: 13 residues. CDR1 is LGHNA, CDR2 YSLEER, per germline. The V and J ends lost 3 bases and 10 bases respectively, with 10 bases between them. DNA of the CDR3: TGCGCCAGCAGCCATGGGTGGGGGTCACCCCTCCACTTT. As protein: CASSHGWGSPLHF.

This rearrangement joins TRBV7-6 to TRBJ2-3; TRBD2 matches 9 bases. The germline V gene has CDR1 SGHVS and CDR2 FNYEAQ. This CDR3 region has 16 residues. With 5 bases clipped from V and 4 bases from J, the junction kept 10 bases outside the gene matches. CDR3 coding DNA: TGTGCCAGCAGCCCTCTGACTAGCGGAGACCCAGATACGCAGTATTTT. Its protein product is CASSPLTSGDPDTQYF.

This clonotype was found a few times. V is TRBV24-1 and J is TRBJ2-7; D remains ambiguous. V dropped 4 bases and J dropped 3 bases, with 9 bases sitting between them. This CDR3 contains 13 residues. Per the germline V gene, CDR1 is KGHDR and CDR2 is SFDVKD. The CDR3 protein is CATSEGSNYEQYF. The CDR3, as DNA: TGTGCCACCAGTGAGGGCAGTAACTACGAGCAGTACTTC.

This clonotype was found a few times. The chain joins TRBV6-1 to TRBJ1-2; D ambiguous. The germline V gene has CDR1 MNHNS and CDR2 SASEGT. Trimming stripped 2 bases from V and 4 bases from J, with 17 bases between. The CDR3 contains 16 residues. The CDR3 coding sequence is TGTGCCAGCAGTGAAAATCAAATACGGCGGGGCTATGGCTACACCTTC. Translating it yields CASSENQIRRGYGYTF.

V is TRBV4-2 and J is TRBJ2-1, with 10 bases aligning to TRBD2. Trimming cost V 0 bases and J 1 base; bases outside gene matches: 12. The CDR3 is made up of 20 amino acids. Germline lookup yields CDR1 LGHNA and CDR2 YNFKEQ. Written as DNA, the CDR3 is TGTGCCAGCAGCCAAGAAGAAATGACTAGCGGGCTACTTTCCTACAATGAGCAGTTCTTC. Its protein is CASSQEEMTSGLLSYNEQFF.

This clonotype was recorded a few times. The CDR3 loop is CATQQGGIREQYV. As DNA, the CDR3 is TGTGCCACCCAGCAGGGCGGAATACGTGAGCAGTACGTC. This chain joins TRBV10-3 and TRBJ2-7; maybe TRBD1 (5 bases). This CDR3 has 13 residues. Germline V lookup: CDR1 ENHRY, CDR2 SYGVKD. The V end lost 10 bases, the J end lost 7 bases, and 20 bases lay between the germline ends.

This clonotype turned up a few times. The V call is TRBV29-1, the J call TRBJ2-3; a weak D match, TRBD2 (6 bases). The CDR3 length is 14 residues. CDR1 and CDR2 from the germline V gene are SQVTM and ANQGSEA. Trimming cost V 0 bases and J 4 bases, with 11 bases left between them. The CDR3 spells CSVEDLTSSDTQYF. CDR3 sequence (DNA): TGCAGCGTTGAAGATCTTACTAGCTCAGATACGCAGTATTTT.

CDR3 nucleotides: TGTGCCAGTAAAGATTTGGGGACAGGCGAGACCGGGGAGCTGTTTTTT. It specifies CASKDLGTGETGELFF. The chain joins TRBV19 to TRBJ2-2; 8 nucleotides line up with TRBD1. The CDR3 is 16 residues long. J lost 5 bases, V lost 7 bases, and 12 bases had no gene match. CDR1 is LNHDA and CDR2 is SQIVND in the germline V gene (reference sequence).

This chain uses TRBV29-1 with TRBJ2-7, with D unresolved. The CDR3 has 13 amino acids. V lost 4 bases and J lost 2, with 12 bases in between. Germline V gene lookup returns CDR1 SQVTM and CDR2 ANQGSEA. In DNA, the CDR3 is TGCAGCGTTGGTAAGGTTGAGACCTACGAGCAGTACTTC. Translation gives CSVGKVETYEQYF.

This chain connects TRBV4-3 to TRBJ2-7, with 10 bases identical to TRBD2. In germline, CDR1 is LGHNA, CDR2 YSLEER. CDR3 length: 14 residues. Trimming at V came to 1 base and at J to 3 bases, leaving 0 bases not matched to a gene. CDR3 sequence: CASSQGTSGYEQYF. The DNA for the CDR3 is TGCGCCAGCAGCCAAGGGACTAGCGGCTACGAGCAGTACTTC.

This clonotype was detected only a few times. DNA of the CDR3: TGTGCCAGCAGTTTCGGACAGGCCTCCAAGGGTAGAGCTTTCTTT. Its translation: CASSFGQASKGRAFF. The chain couples TRBV27 to TRBJ1-1; TRBD1 aligns across 7 bases. Germline V lookup: CDR1 MNHEY, CDR2 SMNVEV (reference sequence). V was clipped by 3 bases and J by 10 bases; unmatched bases: 14. The CDR3 covers 15 residues.

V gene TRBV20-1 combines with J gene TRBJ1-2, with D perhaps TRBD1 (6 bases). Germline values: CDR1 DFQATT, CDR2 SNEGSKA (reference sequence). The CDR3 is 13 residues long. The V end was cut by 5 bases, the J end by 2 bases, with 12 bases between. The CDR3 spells CSARLQGNYGYTF. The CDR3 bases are TGCAGTGCTCGTTTACAGGGCAACTATGGCTACACCTTC.